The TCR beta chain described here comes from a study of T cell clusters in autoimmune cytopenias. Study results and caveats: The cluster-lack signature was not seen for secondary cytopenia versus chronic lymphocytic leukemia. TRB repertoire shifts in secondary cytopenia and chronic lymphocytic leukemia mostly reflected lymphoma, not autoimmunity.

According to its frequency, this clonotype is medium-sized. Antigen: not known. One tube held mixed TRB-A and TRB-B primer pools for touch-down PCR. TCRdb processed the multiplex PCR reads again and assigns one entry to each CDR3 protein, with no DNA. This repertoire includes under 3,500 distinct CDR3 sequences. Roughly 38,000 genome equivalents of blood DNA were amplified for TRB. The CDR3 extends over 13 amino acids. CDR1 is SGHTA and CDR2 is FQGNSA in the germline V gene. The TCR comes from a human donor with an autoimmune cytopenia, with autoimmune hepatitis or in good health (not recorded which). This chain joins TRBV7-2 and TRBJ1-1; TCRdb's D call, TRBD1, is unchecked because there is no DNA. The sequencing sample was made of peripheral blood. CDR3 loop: CASSLAGSGGAFF.